These 30 T cell receptor beta chains were all obtained from the same sample, sequenced in a study of graft-versus-host responses after intestinal transplantation. TCRdb keeps only in-frame clones here, not all; method: immunoSEQ multiplex PCR. The repertoire holds about 8,200 clones, with over 85% as singletons. The specimen was PBMCs, collected 11 days after intestinal transplantation. These receptors were obtained from a human patient who received an intestinal transplant, so some T cells may come from the graft donor.

The chain combines TRBV29-1 with TRBJ2-5; 12 nucleotides align to TRBD1. The CDR3 covers 16 residues. J gave up 5 bases and V 7 bases, and 14 bases lay outside the gene matches. Germline values: CDR1 SQVTM, CDR2 ANQGSEA. The CDR3 here is CSANGLGQGARETQYF. In DNA form, the CDR3 reads TGCAGCGCCAACGGTTTGGGACAGGGGGCGCGGGAGACCCAGTACTTC.

This chain connects TRBV7-9 to TRBJ2-1; 10 bases are a match to TRBD2. Germline assignment: CDR1 SEHNR and CDR2 FQNEAQ (reference sequence). This CDR3 is built from 18 residues. Trimming cost V 1 base and J 7 bases; bases outside gene matches: 13. For the CDR3, the DNA is TGTGCCAGCAGCTTAGAGGGCGGACTAGCGGTCGTGGGAAATGAGCAGTTCTTC. Amino acid sequence: CASSLEGGLAVVGNEQFF.

The rearrangement uses TRBV4-1 and TRBJ2-7, with 7 bases that match TRBD1. CDR1 is MGHRA and CDR2 is YSYEKL in the germline V gene. This CDR3 comprises 14 residues. With 1 base clipped from V and 5 bases from J, the junction kept 5 bases outside the gene matches. CDR3 amino acids: CASSQVDRDHEQYF. Written as DNA, the CDR3 is TGCGCCAGCAGCCAAGTCGACAGGGACCACGAGCAGTACTTC.

The V gene is TRBV10-1, the J gene TRBJ2-1, with TRBD2 matching over 8 bases. The V segment lost 8 bases and the J segment 4 bases; nucleotides outside the gene matches: 7. The CDR3 loop spans 14 amino acids. Germline-derived CDR1 and CDR2 are WNHNN and SYGVQD (reference sequence). Here the CDR3 DNA reads TGCGCCAGCGGGGCGGCGGGGGGTTACAATGAGCAGTTCTTC. Amino acid sequence: CASGAAGGYNEQFF.

The CDR3 sequence is CASSHRVPSDTQYF. The CDR3 DNA sequence: TGTGCCAGCAGTCACAGGGTCCCATCGGATACGCAGTATTTT. This chain joins TRBV6-5 and TRBJ2-3; D might be TRBD1 (6 bases). Trimming left V 5 bases short and J 6 bases short, with 15 bases between. In germline, CDR1 is MNHEY, CDR2 SVGAGI. This CDR3 contains 14 residues.

This clone was recorded only once. V usage is TRBV2 and J usage is TRBJ2-1, with TRBD2 as a possible D gene (5 bases). The CDR3 is made up of 13 amino acids. In germline, CDR1 is SNHLY, CDR2 FYNNEI. The CDR3 loop is CGRQVGSYNEQFF. CDR3 in DNA: TGTGGGAGGCAGGTGGGTTCCTACAATGAGCAGTTCTTC.

The rearrangement uses TRBV11-2 and TRBJ1-4; no definite D call. In germline, CDR1 is SGHAT, CDR2 FQNNGV. V was shortened by 0 bases and J by 2 bases, with 7 bases between the two germline ends. The length of the CDR3 is 15 residues. The CDR3 sequence is CASSLEGSTNEKLFF. CDR3 in DNA: TGTGCCAGCAGCTTAGAGGGGAGCACTAATGAAAAACTGTTTTTT.

The chain carries TRBV2 and TRBJ2-2; 7 nucleotides agree with TRBD1. The CDR3 is made up of 16 amino acids. Unmatched junction bases numbered 9, after V lost 1 base and J lost 7 bases. Germline V lookup: CDR1 SNHLY, CDR2 FYNNEI. The CDR3 bases are TGTGCCAGCAGTGAAGATGGTGGGACAGAAGACGGGGAGCTGTTTTTT. This sequence encodes CASSEDGGTEDGELFF.

This sequence joins TRBV18 and TRBJ1-2; the match to TRBD1 covers 8 bases. The CDR3 sequence is 14 residues long. V was clipped by 9 bases and J by 3 bases; unmatched bases: 9. In germline, CDR1 is KGHSH, CDR2 LQKENI. The CDR3 protein is CASRKTGVDYGYTF. CDR3 DNA sequence: TGTGCCAGTCGAAAGACAGGGGTCGACTATGGCTACACCTTC.

The V call is TRBV11-2, the J call TRBJ2-5, with a weak D call TRBD2 (6 bases). There are 14 residues in the CDR3. Germline V CDR1 and CDR2: SGHAT, FQNNGV. The ends were cut back, 4 bases at V and 2 bases at J, with 11 bases in the middle. Here the CDR3 reads CASSSAGRQETQYF. CDR3 nucleotides: TGTGCCAGCAGCTCTGCCGGGAGACAAGAGACCCAGTACTTC. The full variable domain, its missing parts supplied by reference TRBV11-2 and TRBJ2-5, is EAGVAQSPRYKIIEKRQSVAFWCNPISGHATLYWYQQILGQGPKLLIQFQNNGVVDDSQLPKDRFSAERLKGVDSTLKIQPAKLEDSAVYLCASSSAGRQETQYFGPGTRLLVL.

The CDR3 loop reads CAVHQGDEQYF. CDR3 coding DNA: TGTGCCGTCCACCAGGGGGATGAGCAGTACTTC. V gene TRBV28 combines with J gene TRBJ2-7; 7 positions match TRBD1. Germline V lookup: CDR1 MDHEN, CDR2 SYDVKM. This CDR3 has 11 amino acids. V gave up 11 bases and J gave up 7 bases; unmatched junction bases: 8.

The J gene is TRBJ2-2, the V gene TRBV21-1; the D call in the table, TRBD2, was not verified against the DNA. TRBV21-1 is a listed pseudogene. The CDR3 covers 17 residues. CDR3 sequence: CASSKWTSGSNTGELFF. As DNA, the CDR3 is TGTGCCAGCAGCAAATGGACTAGCGGGTCGAACACCGGGGAGCTGTTTTTT.

This clone appeared once. This chain links TRBV19 with TRBJ1-1; 7 bases align to TRBD1. From germline, CDR1 is LNHDA and CDR2 SQIVND (reference sequence). The length of the CDR3 is 13 residues. Losses at the gene ends were 8 bases for V and 8 bases for J; bases not matched to a gene: 11. The CDR3 reads CASERFDRAEAFF. The CDR3 nucleotides are TGTGCCAGTGAGAGGTTCGACAGGGCCGAAGCTTTCTTT.

In its sample, this clone was seen once. The chain links TRBV27 to TRBJ2-7, with TRBD2 as a possible D gene (7 bases). The V gene's germline CDR1 is MNHEY and CDR2 SMNVEV (reference sequence). CDR3 length: 14 residues. V shed 8 bases and J shed 3 bases, with 17 bases lying between them. Here the CDR3 DNA reads TGTGCCAGCCGACTCGGGGGAGGGGGCTACGAGCAGTACTTC. It translates to CASRLGGGGYEQYF.

CDR3 protein: CASSLAADTEAFF. The CDR3 coding sequence is TGTGCCAGCAGCTTAGCGGCAGACACTGAAGCTTTCTTT. The chain couples TRBV7-3 to TRBJ1-1; unclear D gene. This CDR3 region has 13 residues. V lost 2 bases to trimming and J lost 3 bases, with 7 bases between them. CDR1 and CDR2 from the germline V gene are SGHTA and FQGTGA.

This chain connects TRBV10-3 to TRBJ2-1; 11 bases agree with TRBD2. Germline values: CDR1 ENHRY, CDR2 SYGVKD. The CDR3 covers 16 residues. Trimming at V came to 5 bases and at J to 7 bases, leaving 10 bases not matched to a gene. The CDR3 DNA reads TGTGCCATCAGTCAGTGGGGACTAGCGGTGGAGAATGAGCAGTTCTTC. Translating gives CAISQWGLAVENEQFF.

V is TRBV11-3 and J is TRBJ2-2; D perhaps matches TRBD1 (6 bases). The CDR3 totals 16 residues. The V end lost 5 bases, the J end lost 0 bases, and 13 bases lay between the germline ends. Germline V gene data show CDR1 as SGHNT and CDR2 as YENEEA. In DNA, the CDR3 is TGTGCCAGCAGCCCCTGGGCAGGGGCGAACACCGGGGAGCTGTTTTTT. Amino acid sequence: CASSPWAGANTGELFF.

This clone has just one count. The chain uses TRBV19 and TRBJ1-1; TRBD1 might be the D (5 bases). This CDR3 region has 14 residues. CDR1 LNHDA and CDR2 SQIVND come from the germline V gene (reference sequence). V lost 6 bases to trimming and J lost 0 bases, with 11 bases between them. The CDR3 bases are TGTGCCAGTAGCAGGGCTGCGCTGAACACTGAAGCTTTCTTT. Protein: CASSRAALNTEAFF.

The V and J genes are TRBV6-1 and TRBJ2-1, with 7 bases matching TRBD2. CDR1 MNHNS and CDR2 SASEGT come from the germline V gene. The CDR3 has 14 residues. The V and J ends lost 2 bases and 9 bases, in that order; junction bases with no gene match: 7. The CDR3 loop reads CASSEFWGGFEQFF. CDR3 coding DNA: TGTGCCAGCAGTGAATTCTGGGGGGGGTTTGAGCAGTTCTTC.

The genes are TRBV7-9 and TRBJ2-7, with D tentatively TRBD1 (6 bases). Trimming stripped 5 bases from V and 3 bases from J, with 8 bases between. The CDR3 has 12 amino acids. CDR1 and CDR2 from the germline V gene are SEHNR and FQNEAQ (reference sequence). Written as DNA, the CDR3 is TGTGCCAGCAGCGAACAGGGCTACGAGCAGTACGTC. It translates to CASSEQGYEQYV.

The rearrangement links TRBV2 to TRBJ1-1, with 8 nucleotides matching TRBD1. Germline-derived CDR1 and CDR2 are SNHLY and FYNNEI. This CDR3 comprises 17 residues. The V segment lost 8 bases and the J segment 3 bases; nucleotides outside the gene matches: 17. The CDR3 nucleotides read TGTGCCAGCGGGGGGACGGACAGGGAGTTTAAGGACACTGAAGCTTTCTTT. This encodes CASGGTDREFKDTEAFF.

The J gene is TRBJ2-3, the V gene TRBV9; 7 nucleotides line up with TRBD2. V trimming: 2 bases; J trimming: 4 bases; junction bases outside the gene matches: 7. In germline, CDR1 is SGDLS, CDR2 YYNGEE. The CDR3 length is 15 residues. DNA for the CDR3: TGTGCCAGCAGCGTGGAGCGGGGCTCGGCAGATACGCAGTATTTT. Translating gives CASSVERGSADTQYF.

CDR3 amino acids: CASRPRGGSQETQYF. The DNA of the CDR3 is TGTGCCAGCAGGCCCAGAGGGGGAAGCCAAGAGACCCAGTACTTC. The chain links TRBV6-5 to TRBJ2-5, with D tentatively TRBD1 (6 bases). V dropped 6 bases and J dropped 1 base, with 15 bases sitting between them. Germline lookup yields CDR1 MNHEY and CDR2 SVGAGI. The CDR3 totals 15 residues.

CDR3 residues: CASSLLSGPSTDTQYF. The DNA for the CDR3 is TGTGCCAGCAGCTTGTTAAGCGGGCCTAGCACAGATACGCAGTATTTT. The chain links TRBV5-4 to TRBJ2-3; D might be TRBD2 (6 bases). CDR3 length equals 16 residues. Germline CDR1 SGHNT, CDR2 YYREEE (reference sequence). V lost 1 base and J lost 0, with 12 bases in between.

The chain has TRBV29-1 and TRBJ2-7, with D possibly being TRBD1 (5 bases). Trimming removed 1 base at V and 2 bases at J, with 12 bases between. Germline V gene data show CDR1 as SQVTM and CDR2 as ANQGSEA. The CDR3 spans 14 residues. DNA for the CDR3: TGCAGCGTTGAAGCGCAGGGATGGCCCTACGAGCAGTACTTC. It translates to CSVEAQGWPYEQYF.

The genes are TRBV7-9 and TRBJ1-4; D perhaps matches TRBD1 (5 bases). Trimming stripped 3 bases from V and 4 bases from J, with 12 bases between. Germline lookup yields CDR1 SEHNR and CDR2 FQNEAQ (reference sequence). The CDR3 spans 15 residues. The CDR3 sequence is CASSFSVGGNEKLFF. CDR3 sequence (DNA): TGTGCCAGCAGCTTCAGTGTGGGGGGTAATGAAAAACTGTTTTTT.

The V call is TRBV7-3, the J call TRBJ2-2; D is undetermined. This CDR3 contains 14 residues. Germline CDR1 SGHTA, CDR2 FQGTGA. V lost 6 bases, J lost 0 bases, and 8 bases lay in between. The CDR3 is CASSYRANTGELFF. DNA of the CDR3: TGTGCCAGCAGTTACAGAGCGAACACCGGGGAGCTGTTTTTT.

The CDR3 region is CASSISPDQPQHF. The DNA for the CDR3 is TGTGCCAGTAGTATCTCTCCCGATCAGCCCCAGCATTTT. This chain joins TRBV19 and TRBJ1-5, with unresolved D. Looked up from germline, CDR1 is LNHDA and CDR2 is SQIVND (reference sequence). This CDR3 spans 13 amino acids. The germline V and J ends were trimmed by 3 bases and 5 bases, with 8 bases remaining between them.

V and J are TRBV29-1 and TRBJ2-3; D gene unclear. This CDR3 spans 15 amino acids. Germline CDR1 SQVTM, CDR2 ANQGSEA. V was trimmed by 0 bases and J by 4 bases, leaving 14 bases between them. This chain's CDR3 is CSVEDLVAVSDTQYF. CDR3 in DNA: TGCAGCGTTGAAGATCTGGTAGCAGTGTCAGATACGCAGTATTTT.

This chain uses TRBV9 with TRBJ1-1, with 7 nucleotides matching TRBD1. The length of the CDR3 is 15 residues. CDR1 and CDR2 (germline): SGDLS, YYNGEE. V dropped 3 bases and J dropped 5; count of bases not matched to a gene: 10. The CDR3 sequence: CASSGATGDLTEAFF. CDR3 nucleotide sequence: TGTGCCAGCAGCGGAGCAACAGGGGATCTGACTGAAGCTTTCTTT.